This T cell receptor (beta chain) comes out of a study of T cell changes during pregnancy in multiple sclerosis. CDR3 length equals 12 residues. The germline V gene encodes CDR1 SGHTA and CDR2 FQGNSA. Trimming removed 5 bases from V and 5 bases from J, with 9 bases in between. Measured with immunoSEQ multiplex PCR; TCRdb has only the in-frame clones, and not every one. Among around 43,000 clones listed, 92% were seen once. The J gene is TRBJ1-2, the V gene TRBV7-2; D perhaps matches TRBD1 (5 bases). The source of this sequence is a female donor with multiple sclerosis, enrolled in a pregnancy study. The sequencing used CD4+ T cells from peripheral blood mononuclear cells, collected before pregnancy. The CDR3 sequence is CASSLPGYGYTF. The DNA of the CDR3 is TGTGCCAGCAGCCTTCCAGGGTATGGCTACACCTTC.